The 23 T cell receptor beta chains in this list originate from one sample, sequenced in a study of blood T cell repertoires in COVID-19. Assay used: immunoSEQ multiplex PCR; TCRdb lists only in-frame clones, some missing. The sample has roughly 380,000 clones, roughly 90% seen once. Input material: peripheral blood. The origin of the receptors is a woman aged 55-69 years with COVID-19, enrolled during active disease.

This clone was counted a few times. The chain recombines TRBV13 with TRBJ2-3; D gene ambiguous. The CDR3 covers 15 residues. V was shortened by 5 bases and J by 2 bases, with 14 bases between the two germline ends. From germline, CDR1 is PRHDT and CDR2 FYEKMQ (reference sequence). CDR3 DNA sequence: TGTGCCAGCAGCGTACGAGGAACGATCACAGATACGCAGTATTTT. It encodes CASSVRGTITDTQYF.

CDR3 loop: CASRGDRGGYEQYF. The CDR3 nucleotides are TGTGCCAGCAGGGGGGACAGGGGAGGGTACGAGCAGTACTTC. The chain has TRBV6-5 and TRBJ2-7; 10 bases are shared with TRBD1. The CDR3 sequence is 14 residues long. The germline CDR1 and CDR2 sequences are MNHEY and SVGAGI. Trimming removed 6 bases from V and 4 bases from J; junction bases left unmatched: 6.

The CDR3 loop is CSASNRVGVTEAFF. Here the CDR3 DNA reads TGCAGTGCTAGTAACAGGGTTGGGGTCACTGAAGCTTTCTTT. The J gene is TRBJ1-1, the V gene TRBV20-1, with D perhaps matching TRBD1 (6 bases). V was trimmed by 3 bases and J by 4 bases, leaving 15 bases between them. Germline loops: CDR1 DFQATT, CDR2 SNEGSKA (reference sequence). The CDR3 has 14 amino acids.

The V gene is TRBV27, the J gene TRBJ1-5; the D gene is possibly TRBD1 (6 bases). CDR1 and CDR2 from the germline V gene are MNHEY and SMNVEV (reference sequence). The CDR3 extends over 16 amino acids. The V end was cut by 5 bases, the J end by 4 bases, with 18 bases between. CDR3 nucleotide sequence: TGTGCCAGCAGTGCCGGCACAGACAGGCCAAATCAGCCCCAGCATTTT. This codes for CASSAGTDRPNQPQHF.

The chain employs TRBV25-1 and TRBJ2-7; 7 bases match TRBD1. CDR3 length: 13 residues. Germline CDR1 reads MGHDK; CDR2 reads SYGVNS. Trimming cost V 6 bases and J 4 bases; bases outside gene matches: 6. CDR3 nucleotides: TGTGCCAGCAGCACAGGGGCGAGGTACGAGCAGTACTTC. Its translation is CASSTGARYEQYF.

The chain couples TRBV5-1 to TRBJ2-7; 8 positions match TRBD1. The junction had 5 bases not matched to a gene; V was cut back by 2 bases and J by 4 bases. The germline gives CDR1 SGHRS, CDR2 YFSETQ. The CDR3 extends over 14 amino acids. The CDR3 loop reads CASSFDRGEYEQYF. In DNA form, the CDR3 reads TGCGCCAGCAGCTTCGACAGGGGCGAATACGAGCAGTACTTC. Based on the CDR3 plus reference TRBV5-1 and TRBJ2-7, the full variable domain is KAGVTQTPRYLIKTRGQQVTLSCSPISGHRSVSWYQQTPGQGLQFLFEYFSETQRNKGNFPGRFSGRQFSNSRSEMNVSTLELGDSALYLCASSFDRGEYEQYFGPGTRLTVT.

V is TRBV19 and J is TRBJ2-5; D is uncertain. Germline CDR1 reads LNHDA; CDR2 reads SQIVND (reference sequence). V lost 6 bases to trimming and J lost 5 bases, with 10 bases between them. The CDR3 loop spans 12 amino acids. CDR3 sequence reads: CASSTLFETQYF. The CDR3 DNA is TGTGCCAGTAGCACTCTCTTTGAGACCCAGTACTTC. Complete variable domain (other parts from reference TRBV19 and TRBJ2-5): DGGITQSPKYLFRKEGQNVTLSCEQNLNHDAMYWYRQDPGQGLRLIYYSQIVNDFQKGDIAEGYSVSREKKESFPLTVTSAQKNPTAFYLCASSTLFETQYFGPGTRLLVL.

The genes are TRBV2 and TRBJ1-5, with D unresolved. CDR1 and CDR2 (germline): SNHLY, FYNNEI. V lost 1 base and J lost 11, with 9 bases in between. The CDR3 runs 12 residues. DNA of the CDR3: TGTGCCAGCAGTGAAGGCATTTCGGCCCAGCATTTT. This encodes CASSEGISAQHF.

The chain uses TRBV3-1 (or the pseudogene TRBV3-2) and TRBJ2-7; 7 bases fit TRBD1. The CDR3 has 14 residues. The V segment lost 4 bases and the J segment 2 bases; nucleotides outside the gene matches: 5. Germline V gives CDR1 LGHDT, CDR2 YNNKEL (reference sequence). The CDR3 here is CASSRGQSTYEQYF. The CDR3 nucleotides read TGTGCCAGCAGCCGGGGACAGAGTACCTACGAGCAGTACTTC.

The rearrangement uses TRBV5-1 and TRBJ1-1, with D possibly being TRBD1 (5 bases). The V gene lost 0 bases and the J gene lost 6 bases, with 18 bases spanning the gap. In germline, CDR1 is SGHRS, CDR2 YFSETQ. The CDR3 sequence is 16 residues long. CDR3 loop: CASSLEGAGMKAEAFF. The CDR3 bases are TGCGCCAGCAGCTTGGAAGGGGCAGGGATGAAGGCTGAAGCTTTCTTT.

This chain uses TRBV6-1 with TRBJ1-1; 8 nucleotides line up with TRBD1. J gave up 5 bases and V 0 bases, and 8 bases lay outside the gene matches. Germline V gene data show CDR1 as MNHNS and CDR2 as SASEGT. The CDR3 length is 16 residues. Written as DNA, the CDR3 is TGTGCCAGCAGTGAAGCGGGCAGGGGGCGAGGTACTGAAGCTTTCTTT. It is translated as CASSEAGRGRGTEAFF.

The chain combines TRBV7-2 with TRBJ1-4, with unresolved D. CDR1 is SGHTA, CDR2 FQGNSA, per germline. The length of the CDR3 is 15 residues. Trimming shortened V by 0 bases and J by 5 bases, and 10 bases separated the two germline ends. The CDR3 region is CASSLAGRLNEKLFF. The CDR3 region has the DNA TGTGCCAGCAGCTTAGCCGGGAGACTAAATGAAAAACTGTTTTTT.

This chain connects TRBV5-1 to TRBJ2-5; 10 bases are a match to TRBD1. V lost 3 bases and J lost 6; bases outside the gene matches: 8. This CDR3 spans 15 amino acids. CDR1 and CDR2 (germline): SGHRS, YFSETQ. The CDR3 nucleotides are TGCGCCAGCAGCTCCACCGGGACAGGGGAACAGACCCAGTACTTC. Translating it yields CASSSTGTGEQTQYF.

The rearrangement joins TRBV5-1 to TRBJ1-2; TRBD1 agrees at 9 bases. The CDR3 contains 15 residues. Germline V gene lookup returns CDR1 SGHRS and CDR2 YFSETQ. The ends lost 2 bases at V and 1 base at J; junction bases unmatched: 3. The CDR3 DNA sequence: TGCGCCAGCAGCTTACAGGGGGCCCTTAACTATGGCTACACCTTC. Translating it yields CASSLQGALNYGYTF.

The chain uses TRBV6-1 and TRBJ2-3, with 13 bases matching TRBD2. The CDR3 consists of 18 residues. Trimming took 4 bases from V and 4 from J; bases not matched to a gene: 11. In germline, CDR1 is MNHNS, CDR2 SASEGT. CDR3 sequence reads: CASSGPTLAGGLSDTQYF. The CDR3 region has the DNA TGTGCCAGCAGTGGGCCAACACTAGCGGGGGGGCTCTCAGATACGCAGTATTTT.

The V and J genes are TRBV5-1 and TRBJ1-1; D may be TRBD1 (5 bases). This CDR3 has 15 residues. V was trimmed by 3 bases and J by 2 bases, leaving 14 bases between them. The germline CDR1 and CDR2 sequences are SGHRS and YFSETQ. CDR3 DNA: TGCGCCAGCAGCTCGAGAGGGACTCCAAACACTGAAGCTTTCTTT. Translation: CASSSRGTPNTEAFF.

The CDR3 region has the DNA TGTGCCAGCAGCCCTTCCCGTTCCGCGGGTAGTGAAGCTTTCTTT. The encoded protein is CASSPSRSAGSEAFF. The V gene is TRBV3-1 (or the pseudogene TRBV3-2), the J gene TRBJ1-1; D is unresolved. V lost 4 bases to trimming and J lost 7 bases, with 19 bases between them. This CDR3 comprises 15 residues. The germline CDR1 and CDR2 sequences are LGHDT and YNNKEL (reference sequence).

This clone was seen only once. This sequence joins TRBV20-1 and TRBJ1-6; D might be TRBD1 (5 bases). Germline-derived CDR1 and CDR2 are DFQATT and SNEGSKA (reference sequence). The CDR3 has 15 residues. Trimming took off 3 bases at V and 0 bases at J, with 9 bases between the two ends. The CDR3 loop is CSASMGGSYNSPLHF. The CDR3 coding sequence is TGCAGTGCTAGTATGGGGGGCTCCTATAATTCACCCCTCCACTTT.

This chain links TRBV9 with TRBJ2-5; 8 bases are shared with TRBD1. The CDR3 is made up of 15 amino acids. Germline V gene data show CDR1 as SGDLS and CDR2 as YYNGEE. Trimming cost V 3 bases and J 5 bases; bases outside gene matches: 9. The CDR3 coding sequence is TGTGCCAGCAGCGCCTTGGACAGGGCGAGGGAGACCCAGTACTTC. Its protein is CASSALDRARETQYF. The whole variable domain, remainder taken from reference TRBV9 and TRBJ2-5, is DSGVTQTPKHLITATGQRVTLRCSPRSGDLSVYWYQQSLDQGLQFLIQYYNGEERAKGNILERFSAQQFPDLHSELNLSSLELGDSALYFCASSALDRARETQYFGPGTRLLVL.

This chain connects TRBV18 to TRBJ1-1; the match to TRBD1 covers 9 bases. The J segment lost 0 bases and the V segment lost 8 bases, leaving 1 base of the junction unmatched. Germline CDR1 and CDR2: KGHSH and LQKENI. This CDR3 spans 13 amino acids. The CDR3 coding sequence is TGTGCCAGCGGACAGGGGATGAACACTGAAGCTTTCTTT. Protein: CASGQGMNTEAFF. The full variable domain, completed using reference TRBV18 and TRBJ1-1, is NAGVMQNPRHLVRRRGQEARLRCSPMKGHSHVYWYRQLPEEGLKFMVYLQKENIIDESGMPKERFSAEFPKEGPSILRIQQVVRGDSAAYFCASGQGMNTEAFFGQGTRLTVV.

The CDR3 sequence is CAILGSGGGSYNEQFF. CDR3 sequence (DNA): TGTGCCATCCTCGGTTCCGGCGGGGGGTCCTACAATGAGCAGTTCTTC. The genes are TRBV2 and TRBJ2-1; 8 nucleotides match TRBD2. CDR1 is SNHLY, CDR2 FYNNEI, per germline. The CDR3 consists of 16 residues. Losses at the gene ends were 10 bases for V and 1 base for J; bases not matched to a gene: 12.

The V gene is TRBV27, the J gene TRBJ1-2; 10 bases are a match to TRBD1. V was clipped by 5 bases and J by 6 bases; unmatched bases: 6. The germline CDR1 and CDR2 sequences are MNHEY and SMNVEV (reference sequence). The CDR3 sequence is 14 residues long. This chain's CDR3 is CASSPRDRGDGYTF. In DNA, the CDR3 is TGTGCCAGCAGTCCCCGGGACAGGGGTGATGGCTACACCTTC.

V gene TRBV11-2 combines with J gene TRBJ2-7; TRBD1 matches at 8 bases. Unmatched junction bases numbered 12, after V lost 5 bases and J lost 0 bases. CDR1 is SGHAT and CDR2 is FQNNGV in the germline V gene. CDR3 length: 17 residues. The CDR3 region is CASSQTPTGASSYEQYF. The CDR3 DNA sequence: TGTGCCAGCAGCCAGACCCCGACAGGGGCCAGCTCCTACGAGCAGTACTTC.